Listed below are T cell receptor beta chains from one sample, sequenced in a study of blood T cell repertoires in COVID-19. Assay used: immunoSEQ multiplex PCR; TCRdb lists only in-frame clones, some missing. The sample contains more than 200,000 clones, over 75% of which appear only once. The source material was PBMCs or T cells enriched from blood (not recorded which). The receptors derive from a man aged 25 to 40 with acute COVID-19. Each CDR3 is given with its conserved first and last residue. The D gene is left open where the match is weak. Rows may omit the clone size; those that give it use once, few, many or a size class.

D gene	J gene	clone size	V gene	CDR3 protein	CDR3 DNA
.	TRBJ2-3	.	TRBV6-1	CASSERGGGLNTDTQYF	TGTGCCAGCAGTGAAAGAGGGGGGGGGCTTAACACAGATACGCAGTATTTT
TRBD1	TRBJ1-2	.	TRBV30	CAWRRTGGVGYGYTF	TGTGCCTGGAGGAGAACAGGGGGCGTCGGCTATGGCTACACCTTC
.	TRBJ2-7	few	TRBV5-1	CASKGVGSAEQYF	TGCGCCAGCAAGGGGGTTGGGTCTGCCGAGCAGTACTTC
.	TRBJ1-1	.	TRBV28	CASSIQGRNTEAFF	TGTGCCAGCAGTATTCAGGGGAGGAACACTGAAGCTTTCTTT
TRBD2	TRBJ2-3	.	TRBV6-5	CASTPSGVRGPQYF	TGTGCCAGCACCCCTAGCGGCGTTCGGGGCCCGCAGTATTTT
.	TRBJ1-1	.	TRBV28	CASSSGLPEAFF	TGTGCCAGCAGTTCAGGGTTGCCTGAAGCTTTCTTT
.	TRBJ2-7	.	TRBV28	CASSFQAYEQYF	TGTGCCAGCAGTTTCCAGGCATACGAGCAGTACTTC
TRBD1	TRBJ1-5	.	TRBV25-1	CASSESTGTANQPQHF	TGTGCCAGCAGTGAATCCACCGGGACAGCTAATCAGCCCCAGCATTTT
.	TRBJ1-2	.	TRBV3-1/TRBV3-2	CASSQEIMRGGGYTF	TGTGCCAGCAGCCAAGAGATTATGAGGGGGGGTGGCTACACCTTC
TRBD1	TRBJ2-2	.	TRBV6-1	CASSASTGGNTGELFF	TGTGCCAGCAGTGCCTCGACAGGGGGTAACACCGGGGAGCTGTTTTTT
TRBD1	TRBJ1-6	.	TRBV27	CASSSQGGSSPLHF	TGTGCCAGCAGTTCGCAAGGGGGCAGTTCACCCCTCCACTTT
.	TRBJ1-1	.	TRBV30	CAWSKGLNTEAFF	TGTGCCTGGAGTAAGGGGCTGAACACTGAAGCTTTCTTT
TRBD1	TRBJ1-1	.	TRBV5-6	CASSFPGGNTEAFF	TGTGCCAGCAGCTTCCCAGGGGGGAACACTGAAGCTTTCTTT
.	TRBJ1-5	.	TRBV6-1	CASSELRGYSNQPQHF	TGTGCCAGCAGTGAACTAAGGGGTTATAGCAATCAGCCCCAGCATTTT
TRBD1	TRBJ1-5	.	TRBV9	CASNSGQINQPQHF	TGTGCCAGCAATTCGGGACAGATCAATCAGCCCCAGCATTTT
.	TRBJ2-7	few	TRBV18	CASSLLGSEQYF	TGTGCCAGCTCGTTGCTGGGGAGTGAGCAGTACTTC
.	TRBJ1-6	few	TRBV2	CASSGSWAANNSPLHF	TGTGCCAGCAGTGGCAGCTGGGCTGCAAATAATTCACCCCTCCACTTT
TRBD1	TRBJ2-5	.	TRBV5-5	CASSLLAGGAGKTQYF	TGTGCCAGCAGCTTGCTGGCAGGGGGCGCGGGGAAGACCCAGTACTTC
.	TRBJ2-1	once	TRBV5-1	CASSTRAGAYNEQFF	TGCGCCAGCAGCACGAGGGCGGGGGCATACAATGAGCAGTTCTTC
.	TRBJ1-4	.	TRBV4-2	CASSQERLRGVSATNEKLFF	TGTGCCAGCAGCCAAGAAAGGCTTCGGGGAGTTTCTGCAACTAATGAAAAACTGTTTTTT
TRBD1	TRBJ1-5	.	TRBV11-2	CASTIAPRTGLAPQHF	TGTGCCAGCACAATAGCCCCGAGGACAGGGCTGGCGCCCCAGCATTTT
TRBD1	TRBJ2-5	.	TRBV10-3	CAISESTGETQYF	TGTGCCATCAGTGAGTCGACAGGGGAGACCCAGTACTTC
.	TRBJ1-1	.	TRBV6-5	CASSYTGVRTEAFF	TGTGCCAGCAGTTACACAGGAGTTAGGACTGAAGCTTTCTTT
.	TRBJ1-6	.	TRBV18	CASSSDSYNSPLHF	TGTGCCAGCTCATCAGACTCCTATAATTCACCCCTCCACTTT
.	TRBJ1-1	few	TRBV2	CASSGPGGTEAFF	TGTGCCAGCAGTGGCCCCGGCGGGACTGAAGCTTTCTTT
.	TRBJ1-6	once	TRBV5-6	CASSLTALNSPLHF	TGTGCCAGCAGCTTGACAGCCCTGAATTCACCCCTCCACTTT
TRBD1	TRBJ1-2	.	TRBV27	CASSLSTGGYGYTF	TGTGCCAGCAGTTTATCTACAGGGGGCTATGGCTACACCTTC
.	TRBJ2-7	once	TRBV19	CASRDKYEQYF	TGTGCCAGTAGAGACAAGTACGAGCAGTACTTC
.	TRBJ1-6	.	TRBV27	CASSSILGGAGGNSPLHF	TGTGCCAGCAGCTCAATATTGGGGGGGGCAGGAGGTAATTCACCCCTCCACTTT
.	TRBJ2-7	few	TRBV14	CASSHAYEQYF	TGTGCCAGCAGCCACGCCTACGAGCAGTACTTC
.	TRBJ1-6	.	TRBV19	CASREGVGNSPLHF	TGTGCCAGTCGAGAGGGGGTAGGAAATTCACCCCTCCACTTT
.	TRBJ1-2	few	TRBV10-3	CAISESRGRAYGYTF	TGTGCCATCAGTGAGAGCAGGGGTCGGGCCTATGGCTACACCTTC
.	TRBJ1-4	.	TRBV7-2	CASSKREAAKLFF	TGTGCCAGCAGCAAAAGAGAGGCGGCGAAACTGTTTTTT
TRBD2	TRBJ2-1	.	TRBV3-1/TRBV3-2	CASSQDAGLGLAGRSSYNEQFF	TGTGCCAGCAGCCAAGATGCGGGGCTGGGACTAGCGGGGAGAAGCTCCTACAATGAGCAGTTCTTC
TRBD1	TRBJ2-4	.	TRBV20-1	CSARQGDIQYF	TGCAGTGCTAGACAGGGGGACATTCAGTACTTC
.	TRBJ2-1	.	TRBV5-6	CASSLTGSSYNEQFF	TGTGCCAGCAGCTTGACCGGGAGCTCCTACAATGAGCAGTTCTTC
TRBD1	TRBJ1-2	.	TRBV7-2	CASSSDRVGYGYTF	TGTGCCAGCAGCTCCGACAGGGTTGGCTATGGCTACACCTTC
.	TRBJ2-7	.	TRBV30	CAWSVRGGSSYEQYF	TGTGCCTGGAGTGTACGTGGGGGGAGCTCCTACGAGCAGTACTTC
.	TRBJ1-2	few	TRBV6-5	CASSSLPSQAGYGYTF	TGTGCCAGCAGTTCCCTACCCTCGCAGGCAGGCTATGGCTACACCTTC
TRBD1	TRBJ1-4	.	TRBV5-5	CASSLGQGNGEKLFF	TGTGCCAGCAGCTTGGGACAGGGGAATGGGGAAAAACTGTTTTTT
TRBD1	TRBJ1-2	.	TRBV30	CAGGQVHYGYTF	TGTGCCGGGGGACAGGTCCACTATGGCTACACCTTC
.	TRBJ1-1	.	TRBV28	CASSFQANTEAFF	TGTGCCAGCAGTTTCCAGGCGAACACTGAAGCTTTCTTT
TRBD1	TRBJ2-3	.	TRBV7-6	CASSLWGQGPDTQYF	TGTGCCAGCAGCTTATGGGGACAGGGTCCAGATACGCAGTATTTT
TRBD1	TRBJ1-5	.	TRBV6-5	CASRGDRAHQPQHF	TGTGCCAGCAGGGGAGACAGGGCCCATCAGCCCCAGCATTTT
TRBD1	TRBJ1-2	.	TRBV14	CASSAPGQGAGGYTF	TGTGCCAGCAGCGCGCCGGGACAGGGGGCCGGCGGCTACACCTTC